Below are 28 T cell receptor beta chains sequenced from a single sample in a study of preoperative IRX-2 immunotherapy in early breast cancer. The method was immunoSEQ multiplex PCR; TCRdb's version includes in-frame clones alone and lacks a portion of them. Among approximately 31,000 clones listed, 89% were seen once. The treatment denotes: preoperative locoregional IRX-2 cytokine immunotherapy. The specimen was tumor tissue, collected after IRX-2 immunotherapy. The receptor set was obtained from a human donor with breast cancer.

The CDR3 sequence: CASSYTAGVGYTF. The CDR3 bases are TGTGCCAGCAGTTACACGGCAGGGGTCGGCTACACCTTC. The chain joins TRBV6-8 to TRBJ1-2; D perhaps matches TRBD1 (6 bases). The CDR3 covers 13 residues. CDR1 is MNHGY and CDR2 is SAAAGT in the germline V gene. V gave up 2 bases and J gave up 8 bases, with 12 bases separating them.

As DNA, the CDR3 is TGTGCCAGCTCACCAATGGACAGGGGGGAGACCCAGTACTTC. It codes for CASSPMDRGETQYF. The chain recombines TRBV18 with TRBJ2-5, with 10 nucleotides matching TRBD1. Germline V lookup: CDR1 KGHSH, CDR2 LQKENI. There are 14 residues in the CDR3. V lost 2 bases, J lost 5 bases, and 2 bases stayed unmatched.

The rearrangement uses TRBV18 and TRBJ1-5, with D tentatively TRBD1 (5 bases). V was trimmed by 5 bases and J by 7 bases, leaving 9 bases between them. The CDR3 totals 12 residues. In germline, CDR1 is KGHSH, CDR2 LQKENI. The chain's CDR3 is CASSSQGQPQHF. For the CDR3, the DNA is TGTGCCAGCTCATCCCAGGGACAGCCCCAGCATTTT.

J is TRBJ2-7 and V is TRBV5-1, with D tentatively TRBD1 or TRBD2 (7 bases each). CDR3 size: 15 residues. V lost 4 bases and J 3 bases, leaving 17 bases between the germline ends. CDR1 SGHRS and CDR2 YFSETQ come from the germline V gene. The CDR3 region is CASSPKRDSFYEQYF. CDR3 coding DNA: TGCGCCAGCAGCCCGAAGCGGGACAGTTTCTACGAGCAGTACTTC. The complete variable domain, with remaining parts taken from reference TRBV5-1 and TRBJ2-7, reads KAGVTQTPRYLIKTRGQQVTLSCSPISGHRSVSWYQQTPGQGLQFLFEYFSETQRNKGNFPGRFSGRQFSNSRSEMNVSTLELGDSALYLCASSPKRDSFYEQYFGPGTRLTVT.

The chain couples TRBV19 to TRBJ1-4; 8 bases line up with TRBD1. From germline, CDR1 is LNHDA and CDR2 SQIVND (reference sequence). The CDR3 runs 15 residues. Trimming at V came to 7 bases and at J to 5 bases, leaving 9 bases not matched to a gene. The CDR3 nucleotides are TGTGCCAGTAAAAACACAGGGGGAGGAAATGAAAAACTGTTTTTT. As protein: CASKNTGGGNEKLFF.

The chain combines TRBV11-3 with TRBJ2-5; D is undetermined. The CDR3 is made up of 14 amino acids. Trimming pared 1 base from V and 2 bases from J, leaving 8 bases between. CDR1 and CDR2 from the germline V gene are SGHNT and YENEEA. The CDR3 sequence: CASSLGWAQETQYF. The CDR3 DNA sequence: TGTGCCAGCAGCTTAGGGTGGGCTCAAGAGACCCAGTACTTC.

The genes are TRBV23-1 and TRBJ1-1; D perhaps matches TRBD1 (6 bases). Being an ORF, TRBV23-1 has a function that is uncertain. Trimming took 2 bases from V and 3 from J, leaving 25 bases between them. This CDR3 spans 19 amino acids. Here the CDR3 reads CASSQPRRQSHREDTEAFF. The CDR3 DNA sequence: TGCGCCAGCAGTCAACCCCGGAGACAATCGCACAGGGAGGACACTGAAGCTTTCTTT.

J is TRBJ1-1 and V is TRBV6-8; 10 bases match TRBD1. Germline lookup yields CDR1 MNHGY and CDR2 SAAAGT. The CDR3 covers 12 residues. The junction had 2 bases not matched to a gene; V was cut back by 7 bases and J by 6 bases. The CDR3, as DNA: TGTGCCAGCATTGGGACAGGGGCTGAAGCTTTCTTT. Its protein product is CASIGTGAEAFF.

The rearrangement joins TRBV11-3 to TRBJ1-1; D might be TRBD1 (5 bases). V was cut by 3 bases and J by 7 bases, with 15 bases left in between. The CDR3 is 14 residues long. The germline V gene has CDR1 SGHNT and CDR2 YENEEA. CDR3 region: CASSLGGGQFEAFF. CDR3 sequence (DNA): TGTGCCAGCAGCTTGGGGGGAGGGCAATTTGAAGCTTTCTTT.

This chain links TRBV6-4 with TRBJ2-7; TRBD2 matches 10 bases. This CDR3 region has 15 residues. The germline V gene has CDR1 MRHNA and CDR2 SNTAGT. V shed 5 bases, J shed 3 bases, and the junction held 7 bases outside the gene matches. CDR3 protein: CASSSRPSGSYEQYF. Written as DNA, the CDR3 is TGTGCCAGCAGTTCCCGCCCTAGCGGGAGCTACGAGCAGTACTTC.

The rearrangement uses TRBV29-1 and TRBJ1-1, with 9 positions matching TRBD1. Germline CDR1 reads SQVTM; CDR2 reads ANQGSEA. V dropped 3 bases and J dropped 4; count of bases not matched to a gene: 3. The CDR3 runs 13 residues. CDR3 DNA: TGCAGCGTTGAGGGACAGGGAGGCACTGAAGCTTTCTTT. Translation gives CSVEGQGGTEAFF. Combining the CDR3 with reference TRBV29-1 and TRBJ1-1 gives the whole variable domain SAVISQKPSRDICQRGTSLTIQCQVDSQVTMMFWYRQQPGQSLTLIATANQGSEATYESGFVIDKFPISRPNLTFSTLTVSNMSPEDSSIYLCSVEGQGGTEAFFGQGTRLTVV.

CDR3 region: CASRLPVGAANTEAFF. In DNA form, the CDR3 reads TGTGCCAGCAGACTCCCTGTCGGGGCAGCGAACACTGAAGCTTTCTTT. This chain connects TRBV22-1 to TRBJ1-1. TRBV22-1 is recorded as a pseudogene. The CDR3 contains 16 residues.

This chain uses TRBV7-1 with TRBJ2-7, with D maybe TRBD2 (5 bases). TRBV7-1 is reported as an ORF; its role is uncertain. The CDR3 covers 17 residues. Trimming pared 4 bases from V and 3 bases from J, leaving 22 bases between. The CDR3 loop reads CASSLNPRTTGYYEQYF. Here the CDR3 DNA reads TGTGCCAGCAGCTTAAATCCGCGAACGACGGGATACTACGAGCAGTACTTC.

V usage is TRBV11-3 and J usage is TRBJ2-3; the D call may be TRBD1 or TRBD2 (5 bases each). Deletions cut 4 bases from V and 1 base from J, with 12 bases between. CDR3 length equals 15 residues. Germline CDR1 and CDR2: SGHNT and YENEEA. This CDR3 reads CASSSGTYRTDTQYF. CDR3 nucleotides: TGTGCCAGCAGCTCCGGGACCTACCGCACAGATACGCAGTATTTT.

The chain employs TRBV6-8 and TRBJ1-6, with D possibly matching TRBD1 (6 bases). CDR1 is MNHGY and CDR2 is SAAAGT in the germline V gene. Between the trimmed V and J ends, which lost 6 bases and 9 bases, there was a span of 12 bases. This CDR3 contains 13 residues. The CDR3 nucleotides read TGTGCCAGCAGGCAGGGGTTAGGTTCACCCCTCCACTTT. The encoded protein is CASRQGLGSPLHF.

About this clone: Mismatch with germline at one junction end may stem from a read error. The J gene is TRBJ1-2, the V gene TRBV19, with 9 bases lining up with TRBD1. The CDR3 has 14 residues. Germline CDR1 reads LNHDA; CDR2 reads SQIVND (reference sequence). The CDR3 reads CASKPGTGNYGYTF. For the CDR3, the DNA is TGTGCCAGTAAACCCGGGACAGGGAACTATGGCTACACCTTT. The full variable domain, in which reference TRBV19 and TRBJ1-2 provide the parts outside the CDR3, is DGGITQSPKYLFRKEGQNVTLSCEQNLNHDAMYWYRQDPGQGLRLIYYSQIVNDFQKGDIAEGYSVSREKKESFPLTVTSAQKNPTAFYLCASKPGTGNYGYTFGSGTRLTVV.

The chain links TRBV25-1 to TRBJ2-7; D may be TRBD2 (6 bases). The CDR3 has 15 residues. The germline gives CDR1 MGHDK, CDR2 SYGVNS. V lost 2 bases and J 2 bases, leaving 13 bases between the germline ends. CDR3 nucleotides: TGTGCCAGCAGTGAAGAAGGTACGGGAGCCTACGAGCAGTACTTC. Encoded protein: CASSEEGTGAYEQYF.

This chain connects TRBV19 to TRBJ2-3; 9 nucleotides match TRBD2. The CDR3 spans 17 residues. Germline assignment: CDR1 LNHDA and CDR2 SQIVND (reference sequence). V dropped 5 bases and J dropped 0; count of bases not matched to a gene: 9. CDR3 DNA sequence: TGTGCCAGTAGTGCCCCCGGGACTAGCAGTAGCACAGATACGCAGTATTTT. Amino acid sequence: CASSAPGTSSSTDTQYF.

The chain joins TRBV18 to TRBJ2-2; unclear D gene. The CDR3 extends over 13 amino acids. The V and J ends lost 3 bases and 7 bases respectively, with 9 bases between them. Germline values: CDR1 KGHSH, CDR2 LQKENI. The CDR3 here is CASSPALFGELFF. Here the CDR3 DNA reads TGTGCCAGCTCACCGGCGCTATTCGGGGAGCTGTTTTTT.

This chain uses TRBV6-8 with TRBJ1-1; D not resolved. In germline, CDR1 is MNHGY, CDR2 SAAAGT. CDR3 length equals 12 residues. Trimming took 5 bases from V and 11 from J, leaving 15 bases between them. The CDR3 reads CASSPKTDGAFF. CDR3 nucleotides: TGTGCCAGCAGTCCGAAGACGGATGGGGCTTTCTTT.

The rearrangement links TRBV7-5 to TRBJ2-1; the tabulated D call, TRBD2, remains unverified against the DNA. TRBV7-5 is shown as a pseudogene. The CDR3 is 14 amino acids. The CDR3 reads CASSFRREWNEQFF. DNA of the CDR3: TGTGCCAGCAGCTTCCGGCGGGAATGGAATGAGCAGTTCTTC.

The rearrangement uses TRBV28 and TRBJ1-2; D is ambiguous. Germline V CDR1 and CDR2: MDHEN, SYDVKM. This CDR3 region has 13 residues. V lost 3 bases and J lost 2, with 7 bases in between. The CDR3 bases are TGTGCCAGCAGTTTCGCGGGGAACTATGGCTACACCTTC. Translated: CASSFAGNYGYTF.

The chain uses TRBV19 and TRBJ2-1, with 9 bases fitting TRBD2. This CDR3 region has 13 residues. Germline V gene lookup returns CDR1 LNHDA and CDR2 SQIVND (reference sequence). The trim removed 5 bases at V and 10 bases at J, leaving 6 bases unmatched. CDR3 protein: CASSGTGLAEQFF. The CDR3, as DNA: TGTGCCAGTAGTGGAACAGGACTAGCGGAGCAGTTCTTC.

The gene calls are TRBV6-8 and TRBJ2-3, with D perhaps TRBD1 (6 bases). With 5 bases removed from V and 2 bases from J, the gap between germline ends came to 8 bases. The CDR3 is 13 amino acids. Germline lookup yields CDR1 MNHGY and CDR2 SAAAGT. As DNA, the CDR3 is TGTGCCAGCAGTAGACAGGACACAGATACGCAGTATTTT. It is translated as CASSRQDTDTQYF.

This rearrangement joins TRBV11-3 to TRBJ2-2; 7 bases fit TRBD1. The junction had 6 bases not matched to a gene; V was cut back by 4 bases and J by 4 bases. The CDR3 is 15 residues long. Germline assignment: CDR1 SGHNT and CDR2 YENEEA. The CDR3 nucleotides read TGTGCCAGCAGCTACACAGGGGCTCTCACCGGGGAGCTGTTTTTT. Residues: CASSYTGALTGELFF.

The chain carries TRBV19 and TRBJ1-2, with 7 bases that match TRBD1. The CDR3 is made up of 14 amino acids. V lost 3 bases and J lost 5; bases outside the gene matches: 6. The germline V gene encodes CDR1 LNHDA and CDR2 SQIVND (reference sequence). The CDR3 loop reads CASSITGEGYGYTF. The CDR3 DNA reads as TGTGCCAGTAGTATCACAGGGGAAGGTTATGGCTACACCTTC.

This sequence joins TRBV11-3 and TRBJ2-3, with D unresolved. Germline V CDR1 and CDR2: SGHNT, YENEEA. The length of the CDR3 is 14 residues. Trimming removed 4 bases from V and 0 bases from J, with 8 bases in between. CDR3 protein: CASSSISSTDTQYF. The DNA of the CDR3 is TGTGCCAGCAGCTCCATCTCTAGCACAGATACGCAGTATTTT. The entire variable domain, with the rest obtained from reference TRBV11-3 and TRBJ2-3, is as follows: EAGVVQSPRYKIIEKKQPVAFWCNPISGHNTLYWYLQNLGQGPELLIRYENEEAVDDSQLPKDRFSAERLKGVDSTLKIQPAELGDSAVYLCASSSISSTDTQYFGPGTRLTVL.

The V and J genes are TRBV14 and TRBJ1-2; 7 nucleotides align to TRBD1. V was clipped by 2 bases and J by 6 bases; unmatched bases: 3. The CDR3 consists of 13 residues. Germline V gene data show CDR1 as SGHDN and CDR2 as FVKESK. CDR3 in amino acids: CASSQPQGNGYTF. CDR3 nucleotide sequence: TGTGCCAGCAGCCAACCACAGGGGAATGGCTACACCTTC. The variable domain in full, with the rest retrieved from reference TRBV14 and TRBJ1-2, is EAGVTQFPSHSVIEKGQTVTLRCDPISGHDNLYWYRRVMGKEIKFLLHFVKESKQDESGMPNNRFLAERTGGTYSTLKVQPAELEDSGVYFCASSQPQGNGYTFGSGTRLTVV.